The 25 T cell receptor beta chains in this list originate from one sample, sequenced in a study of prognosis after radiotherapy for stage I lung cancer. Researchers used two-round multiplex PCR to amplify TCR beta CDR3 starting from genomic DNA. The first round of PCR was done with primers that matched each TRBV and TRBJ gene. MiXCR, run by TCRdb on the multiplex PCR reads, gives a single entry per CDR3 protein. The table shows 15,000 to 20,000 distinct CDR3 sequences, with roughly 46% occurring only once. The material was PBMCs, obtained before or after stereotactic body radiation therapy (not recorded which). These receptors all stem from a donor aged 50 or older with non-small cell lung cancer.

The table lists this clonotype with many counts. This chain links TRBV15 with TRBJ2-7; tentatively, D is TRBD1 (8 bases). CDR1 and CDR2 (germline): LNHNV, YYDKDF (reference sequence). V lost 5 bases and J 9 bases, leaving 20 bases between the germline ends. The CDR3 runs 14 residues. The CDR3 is CATSGDRGPGGQYF. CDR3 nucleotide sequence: TGTGCCACCAGCGGCGACAGGGGTCCGGGGGGGCAGTACTTC.

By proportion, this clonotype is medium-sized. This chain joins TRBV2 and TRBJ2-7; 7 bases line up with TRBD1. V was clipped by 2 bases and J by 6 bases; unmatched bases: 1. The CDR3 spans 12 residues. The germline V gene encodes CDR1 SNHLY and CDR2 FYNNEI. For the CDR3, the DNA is TGTGCCAGCAGTGAAAACAGGGGCGAGCAGTACTTC. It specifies CASSENRGEQYF. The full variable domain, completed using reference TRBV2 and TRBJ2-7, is EPEVTQTPSHQVTQMGQEVILRCVPISNHLYFYWYRQILGQKVEFLVSFYNNEISEKSEIFDDQFSVERPDGSNFTLKIRSTKLEDSAMYFCASSENRGEQYFGPGTRLTVT.

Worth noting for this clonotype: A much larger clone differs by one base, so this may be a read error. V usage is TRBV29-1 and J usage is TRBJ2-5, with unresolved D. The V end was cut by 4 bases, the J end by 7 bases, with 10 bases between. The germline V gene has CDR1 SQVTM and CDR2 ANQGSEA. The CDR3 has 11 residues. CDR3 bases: TGCAGCGTTGTTATGATGGGGACCCAGTACTTC. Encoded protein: CSVVMMGTQYF.

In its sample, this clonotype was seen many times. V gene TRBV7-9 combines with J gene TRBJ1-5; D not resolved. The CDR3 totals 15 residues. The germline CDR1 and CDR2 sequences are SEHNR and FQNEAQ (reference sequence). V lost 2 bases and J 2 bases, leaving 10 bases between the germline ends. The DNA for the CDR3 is TGTGCCAGCAGCTTAAAAAGGTCTGGCAATCAGCCCCAGCATTTT. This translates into CASSLKRSGNQPQHF.

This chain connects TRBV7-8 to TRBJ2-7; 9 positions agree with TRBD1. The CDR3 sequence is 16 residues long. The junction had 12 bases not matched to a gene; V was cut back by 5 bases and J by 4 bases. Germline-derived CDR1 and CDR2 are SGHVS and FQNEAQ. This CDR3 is CASSQGLGQGMYEQYF. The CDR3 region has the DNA TGTGCCAGCAGCCAGGGACTGGGACAGGGTATGTACGAGCAGTACTTC. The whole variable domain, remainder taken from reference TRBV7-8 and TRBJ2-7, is GAGVSQSPRYKVAKRGQDVALRCDPISGHVSLFWYQQALGQGPEFLTYFQNEAQLDKSGLPSDRFFAERPEGSVSTLKIQRTQQEDSAVYLCASSQGLGQGMYEQYFGPGTRLTVT.

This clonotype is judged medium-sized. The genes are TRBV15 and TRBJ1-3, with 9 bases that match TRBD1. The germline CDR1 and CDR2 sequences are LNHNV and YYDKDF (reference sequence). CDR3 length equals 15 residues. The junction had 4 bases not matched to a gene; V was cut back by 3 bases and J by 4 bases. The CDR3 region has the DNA TGTGCCACCAGCAGGGGACAGGGCGCCGGAAACACCATATATTTT. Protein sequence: CATSRGQGAGNTIYF.

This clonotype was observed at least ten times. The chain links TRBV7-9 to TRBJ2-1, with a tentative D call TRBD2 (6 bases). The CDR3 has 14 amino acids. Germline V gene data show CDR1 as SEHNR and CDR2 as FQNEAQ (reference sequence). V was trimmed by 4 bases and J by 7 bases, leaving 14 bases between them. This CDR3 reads CASSYREEINEQFF. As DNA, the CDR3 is TGTGCCAGCAGCTATAGGGAGGAGATAAATGAGCAGTTCTTC.

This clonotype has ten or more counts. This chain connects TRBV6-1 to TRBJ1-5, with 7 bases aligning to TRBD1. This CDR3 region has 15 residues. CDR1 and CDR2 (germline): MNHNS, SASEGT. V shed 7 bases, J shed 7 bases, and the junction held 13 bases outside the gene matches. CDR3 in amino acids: CASKMTGLRDQPQHF. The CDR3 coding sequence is TGTGCCAGCAAAATGACAGGGTTACGCGACCAGCCCCAGCATTTT.

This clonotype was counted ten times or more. The CDR3 loop is CASSYGVIQDTEAFF. Written as DNA, the CDR3 is TGTGCCAGCAGTTACGGGGTTATCCAAGACACTGAAGCTTTCTTT. This rearrangement joins TRBV12-3 or TRBV12-4 to TRBJ1-1, with unresolved D. This CDR3 is built from 15 residues. V lost 4 bases, J lost 3 bases, and 15 bases lay in between.

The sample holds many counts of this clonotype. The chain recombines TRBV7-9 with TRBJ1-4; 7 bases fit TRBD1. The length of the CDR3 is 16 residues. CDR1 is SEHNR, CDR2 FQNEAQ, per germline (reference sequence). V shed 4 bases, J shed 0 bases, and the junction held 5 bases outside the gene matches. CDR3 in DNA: TGTGCCAGCAGCTCAGGGGACAGAACAACTAATGAAAAACTGTTTTTT. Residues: CASSSGDRTTNEKLFF.

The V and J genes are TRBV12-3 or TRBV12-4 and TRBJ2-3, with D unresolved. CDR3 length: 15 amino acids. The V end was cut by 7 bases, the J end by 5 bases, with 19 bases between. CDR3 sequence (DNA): TGTGCCAGCAAGGATGCGGTACTGTCGGTAGATACGCAGTATTTT. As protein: CASKDAVLSVDTQYF.

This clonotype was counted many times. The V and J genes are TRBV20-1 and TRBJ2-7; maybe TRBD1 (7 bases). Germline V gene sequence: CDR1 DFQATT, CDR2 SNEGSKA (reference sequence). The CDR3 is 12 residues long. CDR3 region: CRPGGNSYEQYF. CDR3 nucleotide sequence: TGCAGACCAGGGGGGAACTCCTACGAGCAGTACTTC.

Here the CDR3 reads CASSYSKGVDIYTF. The CDR3 nucleotides read TGTGCCAGCAGTTACTCGAAAGGGGTGGACATCTACACCTTC. V usage is TRBV6-2 or TRBV6-3 and J usage is TRBJ1-2, with D possibly being TRBD1 (5 bases). CDR1 is MNHEY, CDR2 SVGEGT, per germline. V lost 0 bases to trimming and J lost 10 bases, with 15 bases between them. The CDR3 consists of 14 residues.

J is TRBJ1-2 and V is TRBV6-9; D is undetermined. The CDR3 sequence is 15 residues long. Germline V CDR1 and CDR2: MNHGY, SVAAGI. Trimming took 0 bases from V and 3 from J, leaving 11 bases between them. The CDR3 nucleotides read TGTGCCAGCAGTTATTCGGGCCATAGTTACTATGGCTACACCTTC. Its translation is CASSYSGHSYYGYTF.

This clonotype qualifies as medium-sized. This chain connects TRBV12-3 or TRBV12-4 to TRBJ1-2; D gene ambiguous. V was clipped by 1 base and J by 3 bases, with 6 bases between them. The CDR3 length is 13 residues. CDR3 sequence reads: CASSLVADYGYTF. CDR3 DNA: TGTGCCAGCAGTTTAGTGGCAGACTATGGCTACACCTTC.

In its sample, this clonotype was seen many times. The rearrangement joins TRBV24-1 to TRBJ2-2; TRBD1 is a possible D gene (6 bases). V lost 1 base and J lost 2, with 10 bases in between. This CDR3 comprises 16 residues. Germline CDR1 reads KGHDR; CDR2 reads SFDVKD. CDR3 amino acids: CATSDFTGSNTGELFF. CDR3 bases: TGTGCCACCAGTGATTTTACAGGGAGCAACACCGGGGAGCTGTTTTTT.

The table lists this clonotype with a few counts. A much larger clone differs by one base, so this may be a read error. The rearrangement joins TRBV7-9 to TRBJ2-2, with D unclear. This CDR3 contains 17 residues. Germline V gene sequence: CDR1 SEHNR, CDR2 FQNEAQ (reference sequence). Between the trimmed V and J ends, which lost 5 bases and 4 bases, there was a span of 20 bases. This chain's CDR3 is CASSRSGSAVCTGELFF. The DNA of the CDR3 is TGTGCCAGCAGCCGATCGGGCAGCGCGGTTTGCACCGGGGAGCTGTTTTTT.

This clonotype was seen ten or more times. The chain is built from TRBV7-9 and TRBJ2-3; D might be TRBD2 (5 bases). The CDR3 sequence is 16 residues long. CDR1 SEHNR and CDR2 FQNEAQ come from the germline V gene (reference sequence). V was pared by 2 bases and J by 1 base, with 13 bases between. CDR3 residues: CASSLKLVIGTDTQYF. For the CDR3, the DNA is TGTGCCAGCAGCTTAAAACTAGTCATAGGCACAGATACGCAGTATTTT.

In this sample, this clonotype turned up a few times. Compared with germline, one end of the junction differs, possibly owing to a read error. The CDR3: CASRPGLVRYEHYF. DNA for the CDR3: TGTGCCAGCAGGCCCGGACTAGTCCGCTACGAGCATTACTTC. The V call is TRBV27, the J call TRBJ2-7; 7 nucleotides agree with TRBD2. Germline V gives CDR1 MNHEY, CDR2 SMNVEV (reference sequence). This CDR3 spans 14 amino acids.

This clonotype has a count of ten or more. CDR3 DNA sequence: TGTGCCTGGAGTTGGAACAAGGGGTTTAGAACTGAAGCTTTCTTT. Protein product: CAWSWNKGFRTEAFF. This chain links TRBV30 with TRBJ1-1; weak D call: TRBD1 (5 bases). Germline CDR1 GTSNPN, CDR2 SVGIG (reference sequence). This CDR3 comprises 15 residues. V was cut by 2 bases and J by 5 bases, with 18 bases left in between.

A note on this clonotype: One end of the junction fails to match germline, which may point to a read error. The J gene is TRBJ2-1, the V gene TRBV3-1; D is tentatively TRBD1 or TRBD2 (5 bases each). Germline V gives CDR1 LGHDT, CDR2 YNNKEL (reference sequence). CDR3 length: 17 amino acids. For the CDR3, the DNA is TGTGCCAGCAGCCCAGAGGGGAGAGGAGGTCCGGACAATGAGCAGTCCTTC. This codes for CASSPEGRGGPDNEQSF.

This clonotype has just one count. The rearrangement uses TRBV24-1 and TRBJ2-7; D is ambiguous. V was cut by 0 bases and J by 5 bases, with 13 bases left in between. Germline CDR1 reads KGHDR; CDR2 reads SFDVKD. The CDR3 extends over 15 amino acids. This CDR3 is CATSDLNNSLHEQYF. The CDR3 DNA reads TGTGCCACCAGTGATTTGAATAACAGCCTCCACGAGCAGTACTTC.

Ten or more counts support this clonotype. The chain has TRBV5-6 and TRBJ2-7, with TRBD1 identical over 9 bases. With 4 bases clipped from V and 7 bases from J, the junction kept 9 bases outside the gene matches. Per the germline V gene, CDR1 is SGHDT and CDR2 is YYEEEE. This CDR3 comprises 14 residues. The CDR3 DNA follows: TGTGCCAGCAGCCCGGGACAGGGAGGCGGGGAGCAGTACTTC. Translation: CASSPGQGGGEQYF. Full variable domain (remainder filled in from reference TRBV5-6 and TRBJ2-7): DAGVTQSPTHLIKTRGQQVTLRCSPKSGHDTVSWYQQALGQGPQFIFQYYEEEERQRGNFPDRFSGHQFPNYSSELNVNALLLGDSALYLCASSPGQGGGEQYFGPGTRLTVT.

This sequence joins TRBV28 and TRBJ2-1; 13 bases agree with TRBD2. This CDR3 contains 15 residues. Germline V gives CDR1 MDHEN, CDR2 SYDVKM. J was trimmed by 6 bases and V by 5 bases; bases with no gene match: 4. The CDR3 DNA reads TGTGCCAGCAGTATGACTAGCGGGAGGTTCAATGAGCAGTTCTTC. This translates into CASSMTSGRFNEQFF. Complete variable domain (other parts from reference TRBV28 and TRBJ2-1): DVKVTQSSRYLVKRTGEKVFLECVQDMDHENMFWYRQDPGLGLRLIYFSYDVKMKEKGDIPEGYSVSREKKERFSLILESASTNQTSMYLCASSMTSGRFNEQFFGPGTRLTVL.

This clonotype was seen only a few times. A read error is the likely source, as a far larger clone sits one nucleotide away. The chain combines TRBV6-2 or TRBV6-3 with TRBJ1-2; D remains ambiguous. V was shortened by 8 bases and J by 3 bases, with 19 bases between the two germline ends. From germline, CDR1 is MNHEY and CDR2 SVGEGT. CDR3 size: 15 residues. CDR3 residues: CASVRVLSRDYGYTF. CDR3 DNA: TGTGCCAGCGTCCGGGTCCTGTCGAGGGACTATGGCTACACCTTC.